The sequence of this TCR beta chain was determined in a study of blood T cell repertoires in COVID-19. Study details: Collection of acute and convalescent COVID-19 samples took place in the United States, Italy and Spain. T cells, B-cell-depleted T cells, or PBMCs provided the cDNA or gDNA that served as material.

The CDR3 is 15 amino acids. The V and J ends lost 2 bases and 3 bases respectively, with 14 bases between them. Germline CDR1 MNHNS, CDR2 SASEGT. Per the study methods: Amplification with reference gene primers provided the estimates of nucleated cell counts. Here immunoSEQ multiplex PCR was the method, and the copy in TCRdb shows in-frame clones only, minus some. V and J calls plus clone size are reproduced from that table; the DNA served to infer D and trimming. The table has 250,000 or so clones, 84% seen once; the top ten hold 1.5%. V is TRBV6-1 and J is TRBJ2-7, with D maybe TRBD1 (8 bases). The clonotype was recovered from a woman aged 40 to 55 who had recovered from COVID-19. Source material: peripheral blood. CDR3 loop: CASSESTGGVYEQYF. The CDR3 DNA sequence: TGTGCCAGCAGTGAATCCACAGGGGGGGTCTACGAGCAGTACTTC.